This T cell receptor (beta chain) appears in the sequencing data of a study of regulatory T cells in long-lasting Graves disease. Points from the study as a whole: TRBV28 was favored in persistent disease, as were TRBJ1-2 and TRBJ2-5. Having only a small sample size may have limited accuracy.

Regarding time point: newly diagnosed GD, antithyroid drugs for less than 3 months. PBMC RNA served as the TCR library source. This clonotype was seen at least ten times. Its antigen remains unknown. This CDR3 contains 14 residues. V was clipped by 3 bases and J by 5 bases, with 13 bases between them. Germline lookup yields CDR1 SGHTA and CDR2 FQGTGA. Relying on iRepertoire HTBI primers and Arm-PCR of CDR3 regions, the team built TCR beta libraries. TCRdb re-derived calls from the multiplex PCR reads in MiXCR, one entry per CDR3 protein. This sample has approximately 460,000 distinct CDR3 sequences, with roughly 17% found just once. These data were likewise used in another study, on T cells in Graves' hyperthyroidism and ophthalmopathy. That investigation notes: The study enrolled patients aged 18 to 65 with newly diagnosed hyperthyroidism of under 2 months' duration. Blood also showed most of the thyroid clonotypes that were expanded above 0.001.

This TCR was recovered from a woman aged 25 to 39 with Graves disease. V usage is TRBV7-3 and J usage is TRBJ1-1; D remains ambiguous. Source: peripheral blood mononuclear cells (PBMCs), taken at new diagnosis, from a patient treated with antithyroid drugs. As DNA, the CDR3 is TGTGCCAGCAGCTTTGGTGCGGGGAATACTGAAGCTTTCTTT. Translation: CASSFGAGNTEAFF.